This T cell receptor beta chain is from a study of cytomegalovirus exposure and HLA in healthy donors. Study-wide results and caveats: Near-uniform donor sequencing depth was presumed by presence/absence analyses.

It was with 60 Vbeta and 13 Jbeta primers that the PCR ran. Profiled with immunoSEQ multiplex PCR; TCRdb holds only in-frame clones, not every one. This sample has 100,000 to 150,000 clones, with roughly 70% found just once. Concerning this clone itself: Antigen specificity is unknown.

The ends were cut back, 3 bases at V and 1 base at J, with 19 bases in the middle. This CDR3 has 17 amino acids. The sequencing input was PBMCs. The chain joins TRBV23-1 to TRBJ2-7; no reliable D call. TRBV23-1 is an ORF for which the function is uncertain. The origin of this receptor is a woman in her forties in good health and CMV-seronegative. The CDR3 sequence is CASSQFFPPPGSYEQYF. In DNA, the CDR3 is TGCGCCAGCAGTCAGTTCTTTCCCCCTCCCGGGTCCTACGAGCAGTACTTC.